This TCR beta chain was retrieved from a study of type 1 and type 2 diabetes patients. Looked up from germline, CDR1 is SQVTM and CDR2 is ANQGSEA. The length of the CDR3 is 11 residues. V was cut by 5 bases and J by 4 bases, with 5 bases left in between. Amplification started from genomic DNA. The TCR beta CDR3 region was amplified using 30 forward and 13 reverse primers. Via MiXCR, TCRdb re-called the multiplex PCR reads, giving one row per CDR3 protein. Of a few hundred thousand distinct CDR3 sequences in the sample, more than 40% were seen once. Around 10 milliliters of peripheral blood were drawn from each donor.

The chain couples TRBV29-1 to TRBJ2-2; D is undetermined. The TCR originated in a young man with type 2 diabetes. The material sequenced was peripheral blood mononuclear cells (PBMCs). As DNA, the CDR3 is TGCAGCGTTATGGCCACCGGGGAGCTGTTTTTT. It yields the protein CSVMATGELFF.